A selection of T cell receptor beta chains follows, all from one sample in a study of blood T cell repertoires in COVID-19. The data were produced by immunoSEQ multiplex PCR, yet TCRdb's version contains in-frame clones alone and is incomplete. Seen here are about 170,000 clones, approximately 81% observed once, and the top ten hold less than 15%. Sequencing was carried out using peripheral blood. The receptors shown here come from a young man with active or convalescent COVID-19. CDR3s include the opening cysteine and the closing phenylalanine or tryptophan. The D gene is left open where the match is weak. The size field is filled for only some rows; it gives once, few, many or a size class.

CASSKGQDDTGELFF,TGTGCCAGTAGTAAGGGACAGGACGACACCGGGGAGCTGTTTTTT,TRBV19,.,TRBJ2-2,TRBD1
CASSLAQGAAGELFF,TGCGCCAGCAGCTTGGCACAGGGGGCGGCCGGGGAGCTGTTTTTT,TRBV5-1,.,TRBJ2-2,TRBD1
CASSWDPTGQQAFF,TGCGCCAGCAGCTGGGACCCGACAGGGCAACAAGCTTTCTTT,TRBV5-1,.,TRBJ1-1,TRBD1
CASSQEGRGGDQPQHF,TGCGCCAGCAGCCAAGAGGGCAGGGGAGGGGATCAGCCCCAGCATTTT,TRBV4-1,.,TRBJ1-5,.
CASSPRPRSDTEAFF,TGTGCCAGCTCACCACGACCCAGGTCGGACACTGAAGCTTTCTTT,TRBV18,.,TRBJ1-1,.
CASLGQLGNEQFF,TGTGCCAGCCTGGGACAGCTCGGCAATGAGCAGTTCTTC,TRBV7-9,.,TRBJ2-1,TRBD1
CASRDIRGQGGTFTEAFF,TGTGCCAGCAGGGATATCCGAGGACAGGGGGGAACATTCACTGAAGCTTTCTTT,TRBV7-8,.,TRBJ1-1,TRBD1
CASSIDSEAFF,TGTGCCAGCAGCATAGACAGTGAAGCTTTCTTT,TRBV6-5,.,TRBJ1-1,.
CASSPQVSSHEQYF,TGTGCCAGCTCACCCCAGGTTTCGTCCCACGAGCAGTACTTC,TRBV18,.,TRBJ2-7,.
CASSSGQGGNQPQHF,TGTGCCAGTAGTTCCGGACAGGGGGGCAATCAGCCCCAGCATTTT,TRBV19,.,TRBJ1-5,TRBD1
CASSQGQGVVYGYTF,TGCGCCAGCAGCCAGGGACAGGGGGTCGTCTATGGCTACACCTTC,TRBV4-1,.,TRBJ1-2,TRBD1
CASSLDRAMFTEAFF,TGTGCCAGCAGCTTAGACAGGGCCATGTTCACTGAAGCTTTCTTT,TRBV11-2,once,TRBJ1-1,.
CASSPWDRGNGYTF,TGTGCCAGCAGCCCGTGGGACAGGGGAAATGGCTACACCTTC,TRBV5-4,.,TRBJ1-2,TRBD1
CASSLNSRAVDNEQFF,TGTGCCAGCAGCTTAAACTCCAGGGCCGTTGACAATGAGCAGTTCTTC,TRBV7-3,.,TRBJ2-1,.
CASSRTSGKETQYF,TGTGCCAGCAGCCGGACTAGCGGGAAAGAGACCCAGTACTTC,TRBV3-1/TRBV3-2,.,TRBJ2-5,TRBD2
CASSRGPSGNQPQHF,TGTGCCAGCAGCCGGGGGCCTTCTGGCAATCAGCCCCAGCATTTT,TRBV7-8,.,TRBJ1-5,.
CATSPGNEKLFF,TGTGCCACCAGCCCGGGAAATGAAAAACTGTTTTTT,TRBV15,.,TRBJ1-4,.
CASSLGFEQYF,TGTGCCAGCAGCCTAGGATTCGAGCAGTACTTC,TRBV12-3/TRBV12-4,.,TRBJ2-7,.
CAWSRLAGPQETQYF,TGTGCCTGGAGTAGGCTAGCGGGCCCACAAGAGACCCAGTACTTC,TRBV30,few,TRBJ2-5,TRBD2
CASSLGAGGSSGETQYF,TGTGCCAGCAGCTTGGGAGCGGGGGGCTCGTCAGGGGAGACCCAGTACTTC,TRBV5-5,.,TRBJ2-5,TRBD2
CASRPDISYEQYF,TGTGCCAGCAGACCTGACATCTCCTACGAGCAGTACTTC,TRBV28,.,TRBJ2-7,.
CASSLAPVGEQYF,TGTGCCAGCAGCTTAGCGCCGGTTGGCGAGCAGTACTTC,TRBV7-6,.,TRBJ2-7,.
CASSFNRERQYF,TGTGCCAGCAGCTTTAACAGGGAACGGCAGTACTTC,TRBV7-8,.,TRBJ2-7,.